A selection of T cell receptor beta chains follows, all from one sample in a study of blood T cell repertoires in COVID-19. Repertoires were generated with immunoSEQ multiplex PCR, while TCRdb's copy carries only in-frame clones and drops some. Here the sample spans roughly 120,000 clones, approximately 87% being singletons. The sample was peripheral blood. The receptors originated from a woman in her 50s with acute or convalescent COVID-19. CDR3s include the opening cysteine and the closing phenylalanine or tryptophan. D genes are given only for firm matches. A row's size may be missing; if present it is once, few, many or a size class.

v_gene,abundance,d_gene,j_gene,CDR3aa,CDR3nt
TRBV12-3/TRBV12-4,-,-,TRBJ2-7,CASSSNRDEQYF,TGTGCCAGCAGTTCCAACCGGGACGAGCAGTACTTC
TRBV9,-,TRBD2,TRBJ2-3,CASSLTSGGSTDTQYF,TGTGCCAGCAGCCTTACTAGCGGGGGAAGCACAGATACGCAGTATTTT
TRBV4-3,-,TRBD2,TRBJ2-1,CASSQGGSFDEQFF,TGCGCCAGCAGCCAGGGCGGGAGTTTCGATGAGCAGTTCTTC
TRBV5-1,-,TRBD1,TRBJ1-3,CASSLAPGQGNFGNTIYF,TGCGCCAGCAGCTTGGCCCCGGGACAGGGGAACTTCGGAAACACCATATATTTT
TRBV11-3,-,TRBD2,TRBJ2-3,CASSQRLAGGSTDTQYF,TGTGCCAGCAGCCAACGCTTAGCGGGGGGAAGCACAGATACGCAGTATTTT
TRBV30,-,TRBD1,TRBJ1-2,CAWSVRAGGYGYTF,TGTGCCTGGAGTGTACGGGCAGGGGGCTATGGCTACACCTTC
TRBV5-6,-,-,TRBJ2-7,CASSSYYYEQYF,TGTGCCAGCAGCTCCTACTACTACGAGCAGTACTTC
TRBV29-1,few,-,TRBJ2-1,CSVVFMSSYNEQFF,TGCAGCGTTGTTTTTATGAGCTCCTACAATGAGCAGTTCTTC
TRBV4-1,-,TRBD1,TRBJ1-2,CASSPGQGANYGYTF,TGCGCCAGCAGCCCCGGACAGGGGGCTAACTATGGCTACACCTTC
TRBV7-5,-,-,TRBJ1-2,CVRSLAGTGGYTF,TGTGTCAGAAGCTTAGCGGGGACAGGTGGCTACACCTTC
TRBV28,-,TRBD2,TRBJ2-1,CASSLPRGGNEQFF,TGTGCCAGCAGTTTACCCCGGGGGGGCAATGAGCAGTTCTTC
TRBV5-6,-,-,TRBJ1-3,CASTRRSSGNTIYF,TGTGCCAGCACAAGAAGGAGCTCTGGAAACACCATATATTTT